The T cell receptor beta chain described here comes from a study of Tregs in tolerant kidney transplant recipients. Worth noting for this clone: As yet, its antigen is unknown.

Measured with immunoSEQ multiplex PCR; TCRdb has only the in-frame clones, and not every one. The sample holds around 230,000 clones, roughly 84% seen once. V lost 5 bases to trimming and J lost 5 bases; unmatched junction nucleotides: 0. The CDR3 runs 14 residues. Germline assignment: CDR1 WNHNN and CDR2 SYGVQD (reference sequence). CD4+CD25+CD127- Tregs, CD4+CD25- non-Tregs, CD4 and CD8 cells were sorted. General study results and limits: Expanding Tregs on activated donor B cells appeared to best identify donor-specific TCRbeta clones.

The TCR sequence derives from a human donor in good health. The V and J genes are TRBV10-1 and TRBJ2-2, with 12 nucleotides matching TRBD2. Sequencing input: CD4+ T cells from blood. The CDR3 DNA reads TGCGCCAGCAGTACTAGCGGGAGGACCGGGGAGCTGTTTTTT. This gives the protein CASSTSGRTGELFF.